These T cell receptor beta chains were read from a single sample in a study of shared clonotypes between healthy human individuals. Data came from immunoSEQ multiplex PCR; TCRdb stores just in-frame clones and leaves some out. This repertoire shows 2.3 million or so clones, just over 90% found once; its top ten account for roughly 0.36%. The sequencing input was naive CD4+ T cells from PBMCs. Receptors originate from a man younger than 30 in good health. Some clones in this sample may be carry-over from other donors' samples. CDR3s include the opening cysteine and the closing phenylalanine or tryptophan. The D gene is left open where the match is weak. Some rows mark clone size as missing; the rest say once, few, many or name a class of expanded clone.

clone size | D gene | J gene | CDR3 length | V gene | CDR3 DNA | CDR3 protein
once | NA | TRBJ1-1 | 13 | TRBV14 | TGTGCCAGCAGTCAAGTCGACACCACTGAAGCTTTCTTT | CASSQVDTTEAFF
NA | TRBD1 | TRBJ2-2 | 15 | TRBV30 | TGTGCCGGAGGGAAAGGACAGGGGCAGACCGGGGAGCTGTTTTTT | CAGGKGQGQTGELFF
NA | NA | TRBJ2-5 | 14 | TRBV5-4 | TGTGCCAGCATGGGGAATCAAAATAAAGAGACCCAGTACTTC | CASMGNQNKETQYF
once | NA | TRBJ2-7 | 13 | TRBV9 | TGTGCCAGCAGCCGCGCCCCCTCCTACGAGCAGTACTTC | CASSRAPSYEQYF
NA | NA | TRBJ2-5 | 12 | TRBV21-1 | TGTGCCAGAAAAACAGTTCAAGAGACCCAGTACTTC | CARKTVQETQYF
NA | TRBD1 | TRBJ1-2 | 17 | TRBV27 | TGTGCCAGCTCCCCCCTTTGGGGGACAGGGGCACACTATGGCTACACCTTC | CASSPLWGTGAHYGYTF
NA | TRBD1 | TRBJ1-1 | 14 | TRBV2 | TGTGCCAGCAGCCTGACAGGGGGGAACACTGAAGCTTTCTTT | CASSLTGGNTEAFF
NA | TRBD2 | TRBJ2-1 | 18 | TRBV9 | TGTGCCAGCAGCCGGACTAGCGGGAGGGCCAATGGGGAAAATGAGCAGTTCTTC | CASSRTSGRANGENEQFF
NA | NA | TRBJ1-5 | 16 | TRBV28 | TGTGCCAGCAGGTTGACAGGAAGGGATAGCAATCAGCCCCAGCATTTT | CASRLTGRDSNQPQHF
NA | TRBD1 | TRBJ2-2 | 17 | TRBV7-3 | TGTGCCAGCAGCTCCCCGGGGGGACAGGGAATCACCGGGGAGCTGTTTTTT | CASSSPGGQGITGELFF
NA | TRBD1 | TRBJ1-1 | 16 | TRBV28 | TGTGCCAGCAGTCCTACCGGGACAGGGGATGATACTGAAGCTTTCTTT | CASSPTGTGDDTEAFF
NA | NA | TRBJ1-2 | 15 | TRBV5-1 | TGCGCCAGCAGCTTGGAGGTTTCCAACGCAGCCGGCTACACCTTC | CASSLEVSNAAGYTF
NA | NA | TRBJ1-3 | 13 | TRBV28 | TGTGCCAGCAGGTCGTCGGGAGGACGGCACATATATTTT | CASRSSGGRHIYF
NA | TRBD2 | TRBJ2-7 | 15 | TRBV5-1 | TGCGCCAGCAGCTTAGAACTAGCGGGAGCTTCCGAGCAGTACTTC | CASSLELAGASEQYF
NA | NA | TRBJ2-5 | 11 | TRBV9 | TGTGCCAGCAGCGCGGGGGAGACCCAGTACTTC | CASSAGETQYF
NA | TRBD2 | TRBJ2-1 | 16 | TRBV28 | TGTGCCACCGAACCTTCTAGCGGGATCTCCTACAATGAGCAGTTCTTC | CATEPSSGISYNEQFF
once | NA | TRBJ1-4 | 13 | TRBV7-2 | TGTGCCAGCAGCTTAACCCGCAATGAAAAACTGTTTTTT | CASSLTRNEKLFF
NA | NA | TRBJ2-7 | 15 | TRBV27 | TGTGCCAGCAGTTTGAGCGGCTCCATGGCCTACGAGCAGTACTTC | CASSLSGSMAYEQYF
NA | TRBD1 | TRBJ2-7 | 15 | TRBV5-1 | TGCGCCAGCAGCCCTCGGGGACAGGGCTCCTACGAGCAGTACTTC | CASSPRGQGSYEQYF
NA | NA | TRBJ1-3 | 16 | TRBV19 | TGTGCCAGTACCCCCGCCCTGGGGAGCTCTGGAAACACCATATATTTT | CASTPALGSSGNTIYF
NA | TRBD2 | TRBJ2-7 | 15 | TRBV7-2 | TGTGCCAGCAGCTTAGTAGCGGGAGGACGTTACGAGCAGTACTTC | CASSLVAGGRYEQYF
few | NA | TRBJ1-5 | 14 | TRBV6-5 | TGTGCCAGCAGTTACTCGTGGAGCAATCAGCCCCAGCATTTT | CASSYSWSNQPQHF
NA | NA | TRBJ2-3 | 14 | TRBV7-9 | TGTGCCAGCTCCCAGGAAGGGAGCACAGATACGCAGTATTTT | CASSQEGSTDTQYF
NA | NA | TRBJ1-3 | 14 | TRBV28 | TGTGCCAGCTTGGGGGCCCTCTCTGGAAACACCATATATTTT | CASLGALSGNTIYF
NA | NA | TRBJ2-7 | 12 | TRBV2 | TGTGCCAGCAGTGGGTCCACCAACGAGCAGTACTTC | CASSGSTNEQYF
NA | NA | TRBJ1-1 | 16 | TRBV11-2 | TGTGCCAGCAGCTTAGAAGGGTATCGGGTTAGCACTGAAGCTTTCTTT | CASSLEGYRVSTEAFF
once | TRBD1 | TRBJ2-5 | 15 | TRBV2 | TGTGCCAGCAGCCCCAGGGGGCGGGCTGTGGAGACCCAGTACTTC | CASSPRGRAVETQYF
NA | NA | TRBJ1-2 | 14 | TRBV5-1 | TGCGCCAGCAGCTTGGCTCGGGGGAGTGATGGCTACACCTTC | CASSLARGSDGYTF
NA | NA | TRBJ1-1 | 14 | TRBV7-9 | TGTGCCAGCAGCTTAGTACAGGGTGGCACTGAAGCTTTCTTT | CASSLVQGGTEAFF
NA | TRBD2 | TRBJ2-7 | 15 | TRBV25-1 | TGTGCCAGCAGTGCCCATAGCGGGTTAAAGGGCGAGCAGTACTTC | CASSAHSGLKGEQYF
NA | NA | TRBJ1-3 | 15 | TRBV5-1 | TGCGCCAGCAGCGCAGAAGTGGCCTCTGGAAACACCATATATTTT | CASSAEVASGNTIYF
NA | NA | TRBJ2-2 | 15 | TRBV9 | TGTGCCAGCAGCGTAGAAGGGGCCAACACCGGGGAGCTGTTTTTT | CASSVEGANTGELFF
NA | TRBD1 | TRBJ1-1 | 15 | TRBV7-2 | TGTGCCAGCAGCCGGACAGGGGTTTTGGGCACTGAAGCTTTCTTT | CASSRTGVLGTEAFF
NA | TRBD2 | TRBJ2-1 | 16 | TRBV5-1 | TGCGCCAGCAGATACTTCGGGACTAGCGGGAGTAATGAGCAGTTCTTC | CASRYFGTSGSNEQFF
NA | NA | TRBJ2-3 | 15 | TRBV5-1 | TGCGCCAGCAGCTCAACAGGGTCTAGCACAGATACGCAGTATTTT | CASSSTGSSTDTQYF
NA | NA | TRBJ2-3 | 15 | TRBV5-1 | TGCGCCAGCAGCTTTAGGGGACCTAGCACAGATACGCAGTATTTT | CASSFRGPSTDTQYF
NA | TRBD2 | TRBJ2-1 | 19 | TRBV5-1 | TGCGCCAGCAGAACCGGACTAGCGGGAGGGCCCTTCTCCTACAATGAGCAGTTCTTC | CASRTGLAGGPFSYNEQFF
NA | NA | TRBJ2-2 | 14 | TRBV6-5 | TGTGCCAGCAGGGGCCCAAAGGCCTCCGGGGAGCTGTTTTTT | CASRGPKASGELFF
NA | NA | TRBJ1-1 | 15 | TRBV7-2 | TGTGCCAGCAGCTTGGGTGCTGGGGAAGGGACTGAAGCTTTCTTT | CASSLGAGEGTEAFF